This T cell receptor (beta chain) derives from a study of blood T cell repertoires in COVID-19. Study-wide background: Donors in the United States, Italy and Spain gave samples during acute or convalescent COVID-19. Sample material is recorded as cDNA or gDNA derived from T cells, B-cell-depleted T cells, or PBMCs.

Original processing methods: Reference gene primers were amplified, and this amplification served to estimate nucleated cell counts. Measured with immunoSEQ multiplex PCR; TCRdb has only the in-frame clones, and not every one. That table supplies the V and J calls and clone size; D and trimming were determined from the DNA. The sample includes roughly 140,000 clones, 70% to 90% of them seen just once. Trimming left V 7 bases short and J 16 bases short, with 20 bases between. The CDR3 is 13 amino acids. From germline, CDR1 is MNHEY and CDR2 SVGAGI. This chain links TRBV6-5 with TRBJ1-6, with D tentatively TRBD1 (6 bases). Sample: peripheral blood. The TCR comes from an older man with acute or convalescent COVID-19. The CDR3 loop is CASKYSTRDKLHF. DNA of the CDR3: TGTGCCAGCAAATACTCAACCCGGGACAAGCTCCACTTT.